This T cell receptor (beta chain) was documented in a study of blood T cell repertoires in COVID-19. Of note for this clone: Germline is not matched at one junction end, which may reflect a read error.

Grouping used clinical history reported by participants in a survey and questionnaire. The CDR3 covers 16 residues. The germline CDR1 and CDR2 sequences are SSHAT and FNYEAQ (reference sequence). Measured with immunoSEQ multiplex PCR; TCRdb has only the in-frame clones, and not every one. The sample holds more than 200,000 clones, roughly 90% seen once. V is TRBV7-7 and J is TRBJ2-2, with D maybe TRBD2 (5 bases). The sample was PBMCs or T cells enriched from blood (not recorded which). The receptor's source is a woman aged 25 to 39 who had recovered from COVID-19. This CDR3 is CASSLAAGGLTGELFF. DNA of the CDR3: TGTGCTAGCAGCTTAGCAGCCGGAGGTTTAACCGGGGAGCTGTTTTTT.